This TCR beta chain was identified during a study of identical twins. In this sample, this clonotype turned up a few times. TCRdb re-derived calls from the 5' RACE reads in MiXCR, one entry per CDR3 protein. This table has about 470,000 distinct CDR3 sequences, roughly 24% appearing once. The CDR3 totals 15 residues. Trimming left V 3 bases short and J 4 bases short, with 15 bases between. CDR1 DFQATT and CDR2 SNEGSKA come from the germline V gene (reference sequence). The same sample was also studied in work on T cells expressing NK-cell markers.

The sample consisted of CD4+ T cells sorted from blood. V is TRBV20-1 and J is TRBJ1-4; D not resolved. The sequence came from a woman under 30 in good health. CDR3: CSARQARWGNEKLFF. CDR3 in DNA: TGCAGTGCTAGGCAGGCAAGGTGGGGTAATGAAAAACTGTTTTTT.